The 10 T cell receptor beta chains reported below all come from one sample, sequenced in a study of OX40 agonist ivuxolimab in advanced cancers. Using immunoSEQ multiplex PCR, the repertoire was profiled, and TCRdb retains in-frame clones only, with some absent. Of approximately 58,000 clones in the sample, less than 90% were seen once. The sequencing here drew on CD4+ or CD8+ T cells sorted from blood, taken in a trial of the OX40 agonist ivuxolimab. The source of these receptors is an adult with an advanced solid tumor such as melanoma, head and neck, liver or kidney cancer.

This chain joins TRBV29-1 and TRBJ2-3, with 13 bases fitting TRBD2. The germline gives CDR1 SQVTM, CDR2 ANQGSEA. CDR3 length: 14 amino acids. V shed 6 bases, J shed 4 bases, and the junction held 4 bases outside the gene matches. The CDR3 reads CSVLLAGGADTQYF. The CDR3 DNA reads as TGCAGCGTCCTACTAGCGGGAGGGGCAGATACGCAGTATTTT.

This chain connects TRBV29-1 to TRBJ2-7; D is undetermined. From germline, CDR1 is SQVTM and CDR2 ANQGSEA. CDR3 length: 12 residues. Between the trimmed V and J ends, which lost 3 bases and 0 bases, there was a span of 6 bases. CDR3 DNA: TGCAGCGTTGAGAAAAGCTCCTACGAGCAGTACTTC. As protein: CSVEKSSYEQYF.

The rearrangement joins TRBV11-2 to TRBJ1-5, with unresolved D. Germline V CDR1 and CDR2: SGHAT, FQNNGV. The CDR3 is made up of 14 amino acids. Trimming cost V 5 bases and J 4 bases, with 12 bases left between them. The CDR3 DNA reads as TGTGCCAGCAGCCCCGTTTCGGGGAATCAGCCCCAGCATTTT. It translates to CASSPVSGNQPQHF.

Written as DNA, the CDR3 is TGTGCCAGCAGCTACCTTTATTGGACCTCTGGAAACACCATATATTTT. This translates into CASSYLYWTSGNTIYF. This chain connects TRBV7-9 to TRBJ1-3, with D unclear. The length of the CDR3 is 16 residues. Germline V gene sequence: CDR1 SEHNR, CDR2 FQNEAQ (reference sequence). Trimming cost V 4 bases and J 0 bases, with 13 bases left between them.

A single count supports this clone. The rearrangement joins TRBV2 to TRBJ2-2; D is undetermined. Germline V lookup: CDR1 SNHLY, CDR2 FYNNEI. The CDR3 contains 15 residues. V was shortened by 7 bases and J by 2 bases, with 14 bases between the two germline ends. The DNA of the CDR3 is TGTGCCAGCATTCCCGGTCCTATAAACACCGGGGAGCTGTTTTTT. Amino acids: CASIPGPINTGELFF. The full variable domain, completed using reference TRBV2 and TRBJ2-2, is EPEVTQTPSHQVTQMGQEVILRCVPISNHLYFYWYRQILGQKVEFLVSFYNNEISEKSEIFDDQFSVERPDGSNFTLKIRSTKLEDSAMYFCASIPGPINTGELFFGEGSRLTVL.

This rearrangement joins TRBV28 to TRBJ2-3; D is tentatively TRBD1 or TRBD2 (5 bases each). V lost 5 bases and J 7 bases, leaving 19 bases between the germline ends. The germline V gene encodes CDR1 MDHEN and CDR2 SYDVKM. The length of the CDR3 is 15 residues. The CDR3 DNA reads TGTGCCAGCAGTCTCGAGGGGCCAGTACGTTATACGCAGTATTTT. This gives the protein CASSLEGPVRYTQYF.

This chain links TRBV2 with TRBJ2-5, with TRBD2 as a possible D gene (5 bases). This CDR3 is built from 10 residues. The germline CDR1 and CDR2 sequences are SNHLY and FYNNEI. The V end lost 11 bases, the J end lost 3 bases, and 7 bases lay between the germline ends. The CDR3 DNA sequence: TGTGCCTCCGGGGAAGAGACCCAGTACTTC. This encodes CASGEETQYF.

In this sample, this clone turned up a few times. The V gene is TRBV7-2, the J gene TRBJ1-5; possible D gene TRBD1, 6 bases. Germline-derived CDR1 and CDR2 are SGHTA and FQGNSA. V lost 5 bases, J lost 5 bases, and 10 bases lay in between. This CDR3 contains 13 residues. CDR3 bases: TGTGCCAGCAGCCGTTACAGGGATCAGCCCCAGCATTTT. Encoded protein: CASSRYRDQPQHF.

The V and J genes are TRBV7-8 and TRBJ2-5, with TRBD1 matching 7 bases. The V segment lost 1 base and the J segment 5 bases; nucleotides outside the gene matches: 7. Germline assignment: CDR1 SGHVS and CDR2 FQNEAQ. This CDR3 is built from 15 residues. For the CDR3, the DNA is TGTGCCAGCAGCTTAGTAGGTGACAGGGACGAGACCCAGTACTTC. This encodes CASSLVGDRDETQYF.

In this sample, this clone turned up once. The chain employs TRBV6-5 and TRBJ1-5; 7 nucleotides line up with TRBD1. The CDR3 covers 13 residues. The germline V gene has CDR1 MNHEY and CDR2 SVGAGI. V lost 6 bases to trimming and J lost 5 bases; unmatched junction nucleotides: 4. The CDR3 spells CASSLDRYQPQHF. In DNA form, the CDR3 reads TGTGCCAGCAGCCTGGACAGGTATCAGCCCCAGCATTTT.